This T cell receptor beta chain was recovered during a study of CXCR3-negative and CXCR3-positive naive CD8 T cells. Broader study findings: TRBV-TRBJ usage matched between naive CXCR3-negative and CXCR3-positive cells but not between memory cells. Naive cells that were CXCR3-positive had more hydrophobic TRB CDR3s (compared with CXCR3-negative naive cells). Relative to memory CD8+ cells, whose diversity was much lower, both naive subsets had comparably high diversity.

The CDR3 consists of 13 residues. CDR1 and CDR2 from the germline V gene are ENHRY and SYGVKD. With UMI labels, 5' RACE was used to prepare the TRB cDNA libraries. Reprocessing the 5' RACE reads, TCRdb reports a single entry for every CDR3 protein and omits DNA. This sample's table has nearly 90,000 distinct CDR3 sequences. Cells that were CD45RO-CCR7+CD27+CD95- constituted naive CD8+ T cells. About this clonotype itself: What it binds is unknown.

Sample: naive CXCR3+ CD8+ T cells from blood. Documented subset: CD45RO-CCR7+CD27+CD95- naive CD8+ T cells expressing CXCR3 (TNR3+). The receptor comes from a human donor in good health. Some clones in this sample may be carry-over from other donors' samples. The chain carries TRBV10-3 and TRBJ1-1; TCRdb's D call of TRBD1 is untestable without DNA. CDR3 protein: CAIGPTGNTEAFF.